The clone carrying this T cell receptor beta chain was seen a handful of times. The germline gives CDR1 SEHNR, CDR2 FQNEAQ (reference sequence). The V segment lost 2 bases and the J segment 4 bases; nucleotides outside the gene matches: 11. The CDR3 loop spans 18 amino acids. Under the authors' procedure: Using reference gene primer amplification, nucleated cell counts were estimated. Using immunoSEQ multiplex PCR, the repertoire was profiled, and TCRdb retains in-frame clones only, with some absent. V and J calls and clone size are as listed in that table; D and trimming were resolved from the DNA. This table has 300,000 to 400,000 clones, roughly 86% appearing once. This sample was included in a study of blood T cell repertoires in COVID-19. Study-wide background: Sources were T cells, B-cell-depleted T cells, or PBMCs; the material itself was cDNA or gDNA.

The Seattle patients joined while their infection was active and were tracked longitudinally afterward. The sequence came from a man aged 25 to 40 with COVID-19, enrolled during active disease. The chain combines TRBV7-9 with TRBJ2-6; 7 bases are shared with TRBD1. Specimen: peripheral blood. The CDR3 region has the DNA TGTGCCAGCAGCTTATTCGGTCAGGGGGTCTCCGGGGCCAACGTCCTGACTTTC. This gives the protein CASSLFGQGVSGANVLTF.